A selection of T cell receptor beta chains follows, all from one sample in a study of blood T cell repertoires in COVID-19. The table came from immunoSEQ multiplex PCR; TCRdb's copy has only in-frame clones and leaves some out. The sample consists of fewer than 65,000 clones, roughly nine tenths of them appearing once. Input material: peripheral blood. The receptors here all came from a human donor in a cohort sampled during active COVID-19. The CDR3 runs from the conserved cysteine through the conserved F or W. For some rows the clone size is stated as once, few or many, or as a class when expanded; others skip it.

v_call: TRBV2
j_call: TRBJ2-2
clone_size: NA
cdr3_aa: CASRPRSGVTNTGELFF

v_call: TRBV4-1
j_call: TRBJ1-2
clone_size: NA
cdr3_aa: CASSPGEDRGSSGYTF

v_call: TRBV7-9
j_call: TRBJ1-1
clone_size: NA
cdr3_aa: CASSFTGTWEPNTEAFF

v_call: TRBV7-3
j_call: TRBJ2-5
clone_size: NA
cdr3_aa: CASSPHGQGGETQYF

v_call: TRBV19
j_call: TRBJ1-2
clone_size: NA
cdr3_aa: CASSTSDRNYGYTF

v_call: TRBV7-9
j_call: TRBJ1-2
clone_size: once
cdr3_aa: CASSPGQFDYGYTF

v_call: TRBV23-1
j_call: TRBJ2-3
clone_size: NA
cdr3_aa: CASSQSPSGRALGTDTQYF

v_call: TRBV29-1
j_call: TRBJ2-3
clone_size: NA
cdr3_aa: CSVPTTGASTDTQYF

v_call: TRBV19
j_call: TRBJ1-3
clone_size: NA
cdr3_aa: CASSMGVLLQTRDTIYF

v_call: TRBV4-1
j_call: TRBJ2-2
clone_size: NA
cdr3_aa: CASSRVGARTGELFF

v_call: TRBV7-2
j_call: TRBJ2-7
clone_size: once
cdr3_aa: CASSFPQGTEQYF

v_call: TRBV14
j_call: TRBJ1-1
clone_size: NA
cdr3_aa: CASSYGRGGAFF

v_call: TRBV29-1
j_call: TRBJ1-5
clone_size: NA
cdr3_aa: CSVDIGESQPQHF

v_call: TRBV12-5
j_call: TRBJ2-1
clone_size: NA
cdr3_aa: CASGPRLADEQFF

v_call: TRBV7-9
j_call: TRBJ1-2
clone_size: NA
cdr3_aa: CASSLVSRTRSYGYTF

v_call: TRBV4-1
j_call: TRBJ1-1
clone_size: NA
cdr3_aa: CASSRGRRTEAFF

v_call: TRBV20-1
j_call: TRBJ1-6
clone_size: NA
cdr3_aa: CSASQGQGVSPLHF

v_call: TRBV19
j_call: TRBJ2-6
clone_size: NA
cdr3_aa: CASSVPPKSGANVLTF

v_call: TRBV12-5
j_call: TRBJ2-3
clone_size: NA
cdr3_aa: CASGLPRSLAYTQYF

v_call: TRBV29-1
j_call: TRBJ2-7
clone_size: NA
cdr3_aa: CSVAPGIGYEQYF

v_call: TRBV19
j_call: TRBJ1-6
clone_size: NA
cdr3_aa: CASGRGQSNSPLHF

v_call: TRBV11-2
j_call: TRBJ2-7
clone_size: NA
cdr3_aa: CASSRTWEQYF

v_call: TRBV2
j_call: TRBJ1-5
clone_size: NA
cdr3_aa: CASNSLGQGNQPQHF

v_call: TRBV5-4
j_call: TRBJ2-1
clone_size: NA
cdr3_aa: CASSQLAGSTYNEQFF

v_call: TRBV27
j_call: TRBJ1-2
clone_size: once
cdr3_aa: CASSRDRDSRYGYTF

v_call: TRBV4-2
j_call: TRBJ1-5
clone_size: NA
cdr3_aa: CASSQILQGARGQPQHF

v_call: TRBV9
j_call: TRBJ2-6
clone_size: NA
cdr3_aa: CASSALRLAGDSGANVLTF

v_call: TRBV24-1
j_call: TRBJ2-1
clone_size: NA
cdr3_aa: CATRTSGKYNEQFF

v_call: TRBV18
j_call: TRBJ1-4
clone_size: NA
cdr3_aa: CASSQAQGEKLFF

v_call: TRBV24-1
j_call: TRBJ1-4
clone_size: NA
cdr3_aa: CATSPGDRANEKLFF

v_call: TRBV10-2
j_call: TRBJ2-7
clone_size: NA
cdr3_aa: CASSDSGLNYEQYF

v_call: TRBV14
j_call: TRBJ2-7
clone_size: NA
cdr3_aa: CASSQVSEQYF

v_call: TRBV30
j_call: TRBJ1-5
clone_size: NA
cdr3_aa: CAWSVQGRGNNQPQHF

v_call: TRBV18
j_call: TRBJ2-7
clone_size: once
cdr3_aa: CASSPWTGGGSEQYF

v_call: TRBV5-1
j_call: TRBJ1-6
clone_size: NA
cdr3_aa: CASSLAGQTYNSPLHF

v_call: TRBV28
j_call: TRBJ1-2
clone_size: NA
cdr3_aa: CASSPGKGDYGYTF

v_call: TRBV19
j_call: TRBJ1-1
clone_size: NA
cdr3_aa: CASSIQGGETEAFF

v_call: TRBV5-1
j_call: TRBJ2-7
clone_size: NA
cdr3_aa: CASSPDSGNYEQYF

v_call: TRBV30
j_call: TRBJ2-7
clone_size: few
cdr3_aa: CAWSVRVYEQYF

v_call: TRBV30
j_call: TRBJ1-5
clone_size: NA
cdr3_aa: CAWSVQGDQPQHF

v_call: TRBV2
j_call: TRBJ2-2
clone_size: NA
cdr3_aa: CASSEERRSTGELFF

v_call: TRBV2
j_call: TRBJ2-3
clone_size: NA
cdr3_aa: CASSDYGTGKEDTQYF

v_call: TRBV29-1
j_call: TRBJ2-7
clone_size: NA
cdr3_aa: CSVGPGTGGSQYF

v_call: TRBV9
j_call: TRBJ2-3
clone_size: NA
cdr3_aa: CASSPRGEDTQYF

v_call: TRBV6-6
j_call: TRBJ2-7
clone_size: NA
cdr3_aa: CASSYQGTSPPYEQYF

v_call: TRBV19
j_call: TRBJ1-5
clone_size: NA
cdr3_aa: CASSVRVGNQPQHF

v_call: TRBV5-1
j_call: TRBJ2-3
clone_size: NA
cdr3_aa: CASSGGLAAYTDTQYF

v_call: TRBV9
j_call: TRBJ1-5
clone_size: NA
cdr3_aa: CASSVWPDSNQPQHF

v_call: TRBV11-2
j_call: TRBJ1-5
clone_size: NA
cdr3_aa: CASSRTGSSTQPQHF

v_call: TRBV11-1
j_call: TRBJ2-1
clone_size: NA
cdr3_aa: CASSLSQREGYEQFF

v_call: TRBV28
j_call: TRBJ1-5
clone_size: NA
cdr3_aa: CASSLLRANSNQPQHF

v_call: TRBV27
j_call: TRBJ2-7
clone_size: NA
cdr3_aa: CASSSLAGTREQYF